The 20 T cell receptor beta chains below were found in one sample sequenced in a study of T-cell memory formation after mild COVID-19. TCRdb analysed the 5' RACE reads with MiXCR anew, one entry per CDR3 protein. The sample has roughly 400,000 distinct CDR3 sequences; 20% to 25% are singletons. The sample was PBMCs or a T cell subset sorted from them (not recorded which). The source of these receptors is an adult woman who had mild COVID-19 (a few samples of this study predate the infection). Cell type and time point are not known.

The CDR3 bases are TGTGCCAGCAGGTCCCCGGGACAGGGATGGGTTCAGCAGTTCTTC. It translates to CASRSPGQGWVQQFF. The chain has TRBV6-5 and TRBJ2-1; 9 bases are a match to TRBD1. Per the germline V gene, CDR1 is MNHEY and CDR2 is SVGAGI. The CDR3 runs to 15 residues. J lost 11 bases, V lost 6 bases, and 14 bases had no gene match.

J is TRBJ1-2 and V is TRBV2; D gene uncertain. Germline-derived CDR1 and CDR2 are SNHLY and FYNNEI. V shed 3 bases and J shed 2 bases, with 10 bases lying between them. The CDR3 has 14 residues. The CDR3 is CASSEYSPNYGYTF. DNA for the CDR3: TGTGCCAGCAGTGAGTACAGCCCCAACTATGGCTACACCTTC.

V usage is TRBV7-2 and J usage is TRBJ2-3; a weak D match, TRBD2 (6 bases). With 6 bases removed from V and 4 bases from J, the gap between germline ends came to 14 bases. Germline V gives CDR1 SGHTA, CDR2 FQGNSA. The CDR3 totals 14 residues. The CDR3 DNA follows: TGTGCCAGCAGTCATAAGCGGGTGCCAGATACGCAGTATTTT. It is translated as CASSHKRVPDTQYF. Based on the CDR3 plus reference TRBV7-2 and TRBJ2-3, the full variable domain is GAGVSQSPSNKVTEKGKDVELRCDPISGHTALYWYRQSLGQGLEFLIYFQGNSAPDKSGLPSDRFSAERTGGSVSTLTIQRTQQEDSAVYLCASSHKRVPDTQYFGPGTRLTVL.

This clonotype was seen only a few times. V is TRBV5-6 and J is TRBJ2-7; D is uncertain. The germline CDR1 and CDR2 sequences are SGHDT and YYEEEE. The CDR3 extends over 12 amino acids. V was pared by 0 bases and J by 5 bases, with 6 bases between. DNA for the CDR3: TGTGCCAGCAGCTTGGTTGAGAACGAGCAGTACTTC. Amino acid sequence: CASSLVENEQYF.

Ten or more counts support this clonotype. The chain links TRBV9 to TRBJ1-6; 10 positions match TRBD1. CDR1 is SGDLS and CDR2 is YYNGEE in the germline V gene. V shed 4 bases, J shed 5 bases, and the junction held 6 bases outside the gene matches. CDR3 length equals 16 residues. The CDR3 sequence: CASSPRTGGNNSPLHF. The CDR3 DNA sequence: TGTGCCAGCAGCCCGAGGACAGGGGGAAATAATTCACCCCTCCACTTT.

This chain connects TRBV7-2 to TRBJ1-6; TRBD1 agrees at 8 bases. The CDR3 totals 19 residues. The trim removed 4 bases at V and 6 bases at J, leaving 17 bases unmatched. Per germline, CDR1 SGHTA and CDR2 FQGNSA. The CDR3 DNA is TGTGCCAGCAGCTGGTCGTACAGGGGGGTGCCAACGGGTAATTCACCCCTCCACTTT. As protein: CASSWSYRGVPTGNSPLHF.

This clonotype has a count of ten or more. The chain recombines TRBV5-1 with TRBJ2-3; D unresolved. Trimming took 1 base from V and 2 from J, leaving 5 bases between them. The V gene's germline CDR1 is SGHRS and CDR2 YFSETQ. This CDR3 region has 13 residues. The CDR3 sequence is CASSLSFTDTQYF. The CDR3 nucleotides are TGCGCCAGCAGCTTGAGCTTCACAGATACGCAGTATTTT.

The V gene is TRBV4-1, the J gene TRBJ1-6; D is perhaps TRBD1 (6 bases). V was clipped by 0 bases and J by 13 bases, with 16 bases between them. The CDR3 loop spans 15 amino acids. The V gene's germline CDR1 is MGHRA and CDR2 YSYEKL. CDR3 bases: TGCGCCAGCAGCCAAGATCTTAGCTGGGACATCCCCCTCCACTTT. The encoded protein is CASSQDLSWDIPLHF.

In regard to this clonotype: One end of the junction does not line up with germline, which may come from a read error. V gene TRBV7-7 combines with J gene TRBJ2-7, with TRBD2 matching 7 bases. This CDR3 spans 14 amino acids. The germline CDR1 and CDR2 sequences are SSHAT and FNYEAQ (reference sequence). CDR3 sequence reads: CASSLGSGDYEQYF. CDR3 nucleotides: TGTGCTAGCAGCTTAGGAAGCGGGGACTACGAGCAGTACTTC.

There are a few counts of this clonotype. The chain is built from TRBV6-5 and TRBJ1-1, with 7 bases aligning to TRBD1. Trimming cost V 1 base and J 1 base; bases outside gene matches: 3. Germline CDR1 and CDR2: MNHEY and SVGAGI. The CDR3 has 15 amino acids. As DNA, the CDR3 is TGTGCCAGCAGTTACTTTAGGACAGGGAACACTGAAGCTTTCTTT. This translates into CASSYFRTGNTEAFF.

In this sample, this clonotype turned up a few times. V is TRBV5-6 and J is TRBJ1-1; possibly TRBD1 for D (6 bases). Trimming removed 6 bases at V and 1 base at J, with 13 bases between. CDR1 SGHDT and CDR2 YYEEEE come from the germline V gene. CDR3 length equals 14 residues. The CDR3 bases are TGTGCCAGCAACACACAGGGCTCGAACACTGAAGCTTTCTTT. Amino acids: CASNTQGSNTEAFF.

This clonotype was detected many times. The CDR3 coding sequence is TGTGCCAGCAGCGTTGACTCCTACGACAATGAGCAGTTCTTC. Protein: CASSVDSYDNEQFF. The chain is built from TRBV9 and TRBJ2-1; D gene unclear. Germline V gene sequence: CDR1 SGDLS, CDR2 YYNGEE. The CDR3 loop spans 14 amino acids. Between the trimmed V and J ends, which lost 2 bases and 5 bases, there was a span of 11 bases.

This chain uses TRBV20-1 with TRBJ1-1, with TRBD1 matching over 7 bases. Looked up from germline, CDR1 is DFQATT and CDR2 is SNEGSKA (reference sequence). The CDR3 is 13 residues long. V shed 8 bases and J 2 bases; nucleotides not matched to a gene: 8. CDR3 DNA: TGCAGTTCCCCCGGACAGGCCAACACTGAAGCTTTCTTT. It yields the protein CSSPGQANTEAFF.

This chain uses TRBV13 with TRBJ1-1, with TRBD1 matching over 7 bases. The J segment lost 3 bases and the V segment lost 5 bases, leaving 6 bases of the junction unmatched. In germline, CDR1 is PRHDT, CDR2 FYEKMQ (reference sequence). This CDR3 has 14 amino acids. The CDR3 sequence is CASSPGTDHTEAFF. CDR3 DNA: TGTGCCAGCAGCCCCGGGACAGACCACACTGAAGCTTTCTTT.

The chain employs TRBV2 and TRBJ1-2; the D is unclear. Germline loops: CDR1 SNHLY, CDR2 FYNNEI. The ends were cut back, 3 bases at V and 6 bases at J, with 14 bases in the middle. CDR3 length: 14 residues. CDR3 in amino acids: CASSEANLRDGYTF. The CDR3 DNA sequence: TGTGCCAGCAGTGAGGCGAACCTTCGAGATGGCTACACCTTC.

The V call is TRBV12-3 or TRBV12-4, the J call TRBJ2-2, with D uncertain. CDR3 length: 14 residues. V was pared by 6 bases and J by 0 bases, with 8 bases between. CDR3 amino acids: CASSHPPNTGELFF. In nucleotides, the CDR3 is TGTGCCAGCAGCCACCCCCCGAACACCGGGGAGCTGTTTTTT.

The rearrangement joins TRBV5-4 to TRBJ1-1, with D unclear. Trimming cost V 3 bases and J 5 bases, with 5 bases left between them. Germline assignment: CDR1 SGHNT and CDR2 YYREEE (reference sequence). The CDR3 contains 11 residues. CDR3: CASSSLTEAFF. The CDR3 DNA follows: TGTGCCAGCAGCTCCCTAACTGAAGCTTTCTTT.

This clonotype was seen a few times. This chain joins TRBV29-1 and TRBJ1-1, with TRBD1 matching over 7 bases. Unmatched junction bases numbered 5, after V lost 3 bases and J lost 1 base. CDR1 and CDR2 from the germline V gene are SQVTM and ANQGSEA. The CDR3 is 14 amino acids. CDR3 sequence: CSVELQGRNTEAFF. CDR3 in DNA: TGCAGCGTTGAGCTACAGGGGAGGAACACTGAAGCTTTCTTT.

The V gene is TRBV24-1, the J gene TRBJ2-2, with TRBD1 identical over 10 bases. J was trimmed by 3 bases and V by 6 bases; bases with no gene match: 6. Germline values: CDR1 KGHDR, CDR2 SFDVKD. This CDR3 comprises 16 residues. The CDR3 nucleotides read TGTGCCACCAGTAATACCGGGACAGGGGACACCGGGGAGCTGTTTTTT. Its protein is CATSNTGTGDTGELFF.

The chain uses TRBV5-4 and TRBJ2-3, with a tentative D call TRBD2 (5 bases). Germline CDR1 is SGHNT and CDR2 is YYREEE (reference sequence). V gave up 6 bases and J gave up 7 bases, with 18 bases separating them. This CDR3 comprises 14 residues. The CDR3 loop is CASTERNTLHTQYF. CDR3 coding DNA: TGTGCCAGCACTGAGCGGAACACACTACATACGCAGTATTTT.